Shown below are 2 T cell receptor beta chains from a single sample sequenced in a study of identical twins. Each CDR3 protein is one row after TCRdb ran MiXCR on the 5' RACE reads. This sample has some 500,000 distinct CDR3 sequences, with under 25% found just once. This sample was also put to use in a study of T cells expressing NK-cell markers.

The specimen sequenced was CD4+ T cells sorted from blood. The receptors come from a woman in her late teens or twenties in good health.

This clonotype has only a few counts. The J gene is TRBJ2-1, the V gene TRBV7-2; 10 bases map to TRBD2. The V gene end was trimmed by 0 bases and the J gene end by 4 bases; junction bases not matched to a gene: 3. CDR1 and CDR2 (germline): SGHTA, FQGNSA. This CDR3 region has 16 residues. CDR3 nucleotides: TGTGCCAGCAGCTTAGCCGGGACTAGCGTTTACAATGAGCAGTTCTTC. Translation: CASSLAGTSVYNEQFF.

The rearrangement links TRBV5-5 to TRBJ2-5, with 10 bases fitting TRBD2. The germline gives CDR1 SGHKS, CDR2 YYEKEE (reference sequence). The CDR3 extends over 13 amino acids. The V gene end was trimmed by 7 bases and the J gene end by 9 bases; junction bases not matched to a gene: 9. CDR3 sequence: CASQSGGAGAQYF. In DNA form, the CDR3 reads TGTGCCAGCCAAAGCGGGGGGGCCGGGGCCCAGTACTTC.